The subject of this entry is one TCR beta chain. This clonotype showed up many times. The antigen it recognizes is unknown. Sequence at one end of the junction differs from germline and may be a read error. These data belong to a study of T cells of healthy individuals (dated by TCRdb to 2016 to 2018). The CDR3 spans 12 residues, from the cysteine through the phenylalanine. This entry keeps only the CDR3 DNA: 36 bases, framed from base 1. The germline V gene yields SGHTA for CDR1 and FQGNSA for CDR2. The library came from 5' RACE. TCRdb names Illumina MiSeq as the instrument used. TCRdb reran the public reads through fastp at Q25 and MiXCR, keeping productive beta chains. Merged by CDR3 protein, the rows form single entries marked with the most common genes and DNA. The sample has 90,000 to 100,000 distinct CDR3 sequences on record, roughly a sixth of them singletons. The ten largest clones add up to 6.2% of the sample.

The sequence was collected from a human donor in good health. The chain is assembled from TRBV7-2 and TRBJ1-2; TRBD1 is perhaps the D gene, given 5 matching bases. Here the CDR3 is given as CASSLERGLVDF. Read as DNA, the sequence is TGTGCCAGCAGCTTAGAAAGGGGCTTGGTAGACTTC.